Below, 23 T cell receptor beta chains from the same sample are listed, as sequenced in a study of blood T cell repertoires in COVID-19. Some clones are missing from TCRdb's copy, which holds only in-frame ones; the method was immunoSEQ multiplex PCR. The sample yields nearly 350,000 clones, about 90% seen once. What was sequenced was peripheral blood. Source of these receptors: a woman aged 70-85 years with COVID-19, enrolled during active disease.

This clone was observed a handful of times. J is TRBJ2-2 and V is TRBV11-3; 9 bases fit TRBD1. This CDR3 is built from 15 residues. CDR1 and CDR2 (germline): SGHNT, YENEEA. With V trimmed by 5 bases and J by 5 bases, 6 bases remained unmatched. Here the CDR3 reads CASSPSGTGTGELFF. DNA for the CDR3: TGTGCCAGCAGCCCCTCCGGGACAGGGACCGGGGAGCTGTTTTTT.

The chain combines TRBV11-2 with TRBJ1-2; tentative D call: TRBD1 (5 bases). Between the trimmed V and J ends, which lost 1 base and 8 bases, there was a span of 14 bases. Germline V gene data show CDR1 as SGHAT and CDR2 as FQNNGV. The CDR3 spans 14 residues. The CDR3 is CASSLGAGNGGYTF. Written as DNA, the CDR3 is TGTGCCAGCAGCTTAGGAGCAGGGAATGGAGGCTACACCTTC.

Concerning this clone: At one boundary the junction diverges from the germline segment, which might be a read error. The chain recombines TRBV4-2 with TRBJ2-1, with 13 nucleotides matching TRBD2. In germline, CDR1 is LGHNA, CDR2 YNFKEQ. This CDR3 is 15 amino acids long. CDR3 residues: CASSQVQTSGGVQIF. CDR3 DNA: TGTGCCAGCAGCCAAGTACAAACTAGCGGGGGGGTTCAAATCTTC.

The chain employs TRBV2 and TRBJ2-1; D is perhaps TRBD1 (6 bases). This CDR3 is built from 13 residues. Trimming removed 4 bases at V and 10 bases at J, with 14 bases between. Germline CDR1 is SNHLY and CDR2 is FYNNEI. The CDR3 protein is CASSVGGPGEQFF. Here the CDR3 DNA reads TGTGCCAGCAGTGTAGGGGGTCCTGGGGAGCAGTTCTTC.

This clone was seen once. This chain links TRBV13 with TRBJ2-7, with D maybe TRBD1 (5 bases). CDR1 PRHDT and CDR2 FYEKMQ come from the germline V gene (reference sequence). The CDR3 runs to 13 residues. V lost 6 bases, J lost 5 bases, and 14 bases lay in between. The CDR3 region has the DNA TGTGCCAGCAGACGGCAGGGTGGTAACGAGCAGTACTTC. Amino acid sequence: CASRRQGGNEQYF. Variable domain in full (rest from reference TRBV13 and TRBJ2-7): AAGVIQSPRHLIKEKRETATLKCYPIPRHDTVYWYQQGPGQDPQFLISFYEKMQSDKGSIPDRFSAQQFSDYHSELNMSSLELGDSALYFCASRRQGGNEQYFGPGTRLTVT.

This clone was counted only a few times. This chain uses TRBV7-4 with TRBJ1-4; no reliable D call. The germline CDR1 and CDR2 sequences are SGHVT and SQSDAQ. The ends were cut back, 7 bases at V and 2 bases at J, with 14 bases in the middle. This CDR3 spans 15 amino acids. The DNA of the CDR3 is TGTGCCAGCATCAAAGTTGGAGGGACTAATGAAAAACTGTTTTTT. This translates into CASIKVGGTNEKLFF.

This clone was counted once. The chain employs TRBV19 and TRBJ1-4; D ambiguous. The germline gives CDR1 LNHDA, CDR2 SQIVND (reference sequence). This CDR3 has 17 amino acids. Trimming removed 4 bases at V and 3 bases at J, with 18 bases between. CDR3 sequence (DNA): TGTGCCAGTAGTAGCCCCCGGAGGGAGCTTTCTAATGAAAAACTGTTTTTT. Its protein product is CASSSPRRELSNEKLFF.

This chain uses TRBV6-5 with TRBJ1-1; 7 bases map to TRBD1. Per germline, CDR1 MNHEY and CDR2 SVGAGI. This CDR3 has 14 amino acids. The trim removed 7 bases at V and 4 bases at J, leaving 9 bases unmatched. CDR3 bases: TGTGCCAGCACCTACAGGGGCCTTCTCACTGAAGCTTTCTTT. Encoded protein: CASTYRGLLTEAFF.

The genes are TRBV5-1 and TRBJ2-7; TRBD2 aligns across 10 bases. The V gene's germline CDR1 is SGHRS and CDR2 YFSETQ. V gave up 2 bases and J gave up 0 bases; unmatched junction bases: 11. The CDR3 totals 18 residues. The CDR3 DNA follows: TGCGCCAGCAGCTTAGTCGGACTAGCGGTCCTCAGCTCCTACGAGCAGTACTTC. It translates to CASSLVGLAVLSSYEQYF.

The V gene is TRBV5-1, the J gene TRBJ1-5; D call uncertain. Germline loops: CDR1 SGHRS, CDR2 YFSETQ. The CDR3 loop spans 13 amino acids. Trimming cost V 2 bases and J 4 bases, with 7 bases left between them. CDR3 sequence: CASSFEVNQPQHF. In nucleotides, the CDR3 is TGCGCCAGCAGCTTTGAGGTTAATCAGCCCCAGCATTTT.

This chain connects TRBV2 to TRBJ2-2, with TRBD1 as a possible D gene (6 bases). The V end was cut by 7 bases, the J end by 1 base, with 10 bases between. The CDR3 has 14 residues. The germline V gene has CDR1 SNHLY and CDR2 FYNNEI. The CDR3 spells CASTLDRNTGELFF. The CDR3 nucleotides read TGTGCCAGCACCCTGGACAGGAACACCGGGGAGCTGTTTTTT.

V and J are TRBV19 and TRBJ1-6; D ambiguous. Trimming removed 3 bases at V and 0 bases at J, with 12 bases between. Germline V gene sequence: CDR1 LNHDA, CDR2 SQIVND (reference sequence). CDR3 length: 17 amino acids. Here the CDR3 DNA reads TGTGCCAGTAGTATCCAAAAACAGAGCTCCTATAATTCACCCCTCCACTTT. Translation: CASSIQKQSSYNSPLHF.

This clone has a single count. V is TRBV7-2 and J is TRBJ1-2, with D possibly TRBD1 on 6 matching bases. The CDR3 totals 12 residues. Germline lookup yields CDR1 SGHTA and CDR2 FQGNSA. The V gene lost 5 bases and the J gene lost 12 bases, with 16 bases spanning the gap. This chain's CDR3 is CASSPYRESNTF. As DNA, the CDR3 is TGTGCCAGCAGCCCTTACAGGGAATCCAACACCTTC. Complete variable domain (other parts from reference TRBV7-2 and TRBJ1-2): GAGVSQSPSNKVTEKGKDVELRCDPISGHTALYWYRQSLGQGLEFLIYFQGNSAPDKSGLPSDRFSAERTGGSVSTLTIQRTQQEDSAVYLCASSPYRESNTFGSGTRLTVV.

V gene TRBV10-3 combines with J gene TRBJ2-7; 8 bases align to TRBD2. This CDR3 region has 16 residues. The germline gives CDR1 ENHRY, CDR2 SYGVKD. V lost 3 bases to trimming and J lost 2 bases; unmatched junction nucleotides: 9. CDR3 region: CAISEPPGGATYEQYF. The CDR3 region has the DNA TGTGCCATCAGTGAACCCCCGGGGGGGGCCACCTACGAGCAGTACTTC.

This chain links TRBV4-1 with TRBJ1-2; D is unresolved. V was shortened by 0 bases and J by 4 bases, with 9 bases between the two germline ends. CDR3 length equals 14 residues. Germline loops: CDR1 MGHRA, CDR2 YSYEKL. CDR3 sequence reads: CASSQEGRFYGYTF. For the CDR3, the DNA is TGCGCCAGCAGCCAAGAGGGCCGTTTCTATGGCTACACCTTC.

The rearrangement uses TRBV4-2 and TRBJ2-5; TRBD2 matches 10 bases. The CDR3 has 14 amino acids. Per germline, CDR1 LGHNA and CDR2 YNFKEQ. The junction had 6 bases not matched to a gene; V was cut back by 6 bases and J by 5 bases. CDR3 coding DNA: TGTGCCAGCAGGAGCGGGGGGGCAGATGAGACCCAGTACTTC. The encoded protein is CASRSGGADETQYF.

This clone has a single count. J is TRBJ2-2 and V is TRBV7-7; TRBD2 agrees at 8 bases. Germline loops: CDR1 SSHAT, CDR2 FNYEAQ (reference sequence). This CDR3 has 15 residues. J gave up 7 bases and V 3 bases, and 7 bases lay outside the gene matches. The CDR3 coding sequence is TGTGCCAGCAGCTTCGGGGGGGCGGCTGGCGGGGAGCTGTTTTTT. This codes for CASSFGGAAGGELFF.

The chain is built from TRBV5-1 and TRBJ1-2, with 7 bases fitting TRBD1. With 5 bases clipped from V and 4 bases from J, the junction kept 2 bases outside the gene matches. This CDR3 has 12 residues. From germline, CDR1 is SGHRS and CDR2 YFSETQ. In DNA form, the CDR3 reads TGCGCCAGCAGGACAGGGTCCTATGGCTACACCTTC. This codes for CASRTGSYGYTF.

The chain joins TRBV5-1 to TRBJ1-2; D gene unclear. V lost 2 bases and J lost 5, with 10 bases in between. The CDR3 contains 13 residues. In germline, CDR1 is SGHRS, CDR2 YFSETQ. For the CDR3, the DNA is TGCGCCAGCAGCTTTGCTAATGATTATGGCTACACCTTC. Amino acid sequence: CASSFANDYGYTF.

This clone was counted a few times. The chain links TRBV19 to TRBJ2-7, with 7 nucleotides matching TRBD1. There are 16 residues in the CDR3. From germline, CDR1 is LNHDA and CDR2 SQIVND (reference sequence). The V segment lost 4 bases and the J segment 4 bases; nucleotides outside the gene matches: 13. For the CDR3, the DNA is TGTGCCAGTAGTAAACCCCTGACAGGGAATATTTACGAGCAGTACTTC. It translates to CASSKPLTGNIYEQYF.

The V and J genes are TRBV29-1 and TRBJ1-2, with 11 nucleotides matching TRBD1. The V and J ends lost 7 bases and 4 bases, in that order; junction bases with no gene match: 8. There are 14 residues in the CDR3. Germline CDR1 is SQVTM and CDR2 is ANQGSEA. CDR3 region: CSGLDRGRVYGYTF. In DNA form, the CDR3 reads TGCAGCGGACTGGACAGGGGGCGCGTCTATGGCTACACCTTC.

The rearrangement joins TRBV5-6 to TRBJ1-4; TRBD1 aligns across 10 bases. Germline CDR1 reads SGHDT; CDR2 reads YYEEEE. Trimming removed 5 bases from V and 10 bases from J; junction bases left unmatched: 8. The CDR3 has 14 amino acids. The CDR3 region has the DNA TGTGCCAGCAGTATCGGGACAGGGGATGGAAAACTGTTTTTT. This translates into CASSIGTGDGKLFF.

The CDR3 DNA sequence: TGTGCCAGCGGACAGGATATCTCCTACGAGCAGTACTTC. This translates into CASGQDISYEQYF. The V and J genes are TRBV2 and TRBJ2-7, with TRBD1 identical over 7 bases. Germline values: CDR1 SNHLY, CDR2 FYNNEI. Trimming removed 8 bases from V and 0 bases from J; junction bases left unmatched: 4. The CDR3 contains 13 residues.